Listed below are T cell receptor beta chains from one sample, sequenced in a study of cytomegalovirus exposure and HLA in healthy donors. Produced via immunoSEQ multiplex PCR; TCRdb's table is partial and in-frame only. The sample lists roughly 220,000 clones; 75% to 85% were seen once. Source material: PBMCs. These receptors were collected from a woman aged 40 to 50 in good health and CMV-seronegative. Both conserved end residues are part of each CDR3. The D gene is left open where the match is weak. Clone size is not always given. Where it is, it says once, few, many or a class for expanded clones.

v_gene	abundance	j_gene	d_gene	CDR3nt	CDR3aa
TRBV7-3	.	TRBJ2-1	.	TGTGCCAGCAGCCGTGGCAGTGCAGCCTACAATGAGCAGTTCTTC	CASSRGSAAYNEQFF
TRBV27	.	TRBJ2-2	TRBD1	TGTGCCAGCAGTCCTTCGGGACAGGCACTCACCGGGGAGCTGTTTTTT	CASSPSGQALTGELFF
TRBV5-6	.	TRBJ2-7	TRBD2	TGTGCCAGCAGCTCGCCGGGGGGGTACGAGCAGTACTTC	CASSSPGGYEQYF
TRBV30	.	TRBJ1-6	.	TGTGCCTGGAGTGTACACTATAATTCACCCCTCCACTTT	CAWSVHYNSPLHF
TRBV28	.	TRBJ1-4	.	TGTGCCAGCAGTTTATCCGGGGATGAAAAACTGTTTTTT	CASSLSGDEKLFF
TRBV29-1	.	TRBJ2-5	TRBD1	TGCAGCGTTGCTTGGGGGACAGCCCAAGAGACCCAGTACTTC	CSVAWGTAQETQYF
TRBV7-8	.	TRBJ2-7	TRBD2	TGTGCCAGCAGCTTAGGGGAGCCGGGAGGCAGCTACGAGCAGTACTTC	CASSLGEPGGSYEQYF
TRBV27	.	TRBJ2-7	.	TGTGCCAGCAGTTTATCCTTCAGCTACGAGCAGTACTTC	CASSLSFSYEQYF
TRBV27	.	TRBJ2-5	TRBD1	TGTGCCAGCAGTTCTACTACAGGGGGCGCCGGAGAGACCCAGTACTTC	CASSSTTGGAGETQYF
TRBV19	once	TRBJ2-4	.	TGTGCCAGTAGTGCCCAGGGGATTCCCAAAAACATTCAGTACTTC	CASSAQGIPKNIQYF
TRBV27	.	TRBJ2-1	TRBD2	TGTGCCAGCAGTTGGGCGGGAGGGCACAATGAGCAGTTCTTC	CASSWAGGHNEQFF
TRBV6-5	.	TRBJ1-2	TRBD1	TGTGCCAGTCGACAGGGGGCTTACTATGGCTACACCTTC	CASRQGAYYGYTF
TRBV29-1	once	TRBJ2-1	TRBD2	TGCAGCGTTGCGGGGGGACTAGCGGCCATCTCCTACAATGAGCAGTTCTTC	CSVAGGLAAISYNEQFF
TRBV2	few	TRBJ1-1	TRBD1	TGTGCCACCCACAGGGGAATGGCTGAAGCTTTCTTT	CATHRGMAEAFF
TRBV7-3	.	TRBJ2-1	TRBD2	TGTGCCAGCAGCTTATCCGGGACTAGCGGGAGAGATGAGCAGTTCTTC	CASSLSGTSGRDEQFF
TRBV18	once	TRBJ2-7	.	TGTGCCAGCTCACCCCGACAGAGCTCCTACGAGCAGTACTTC	CASSPRQSSYEQYF
TRBV19	.	TRBJ1-2	.	TGTGCCAGTAGTATAGAGGGAGACGTTCGGTATGGCTACACCTTC	CASSIEGDVRYGYTF
TRBV5-1	.	TRBJ1-1	TRBD1	TGCGCCAGCAGCTCAGGGACAGGTCGGAGTACTGAAGCTTTCTTT	CASSSGTGRSTEAFF
TRBV7-8	.	TRBJ2-2	.	TGTGCCAGCAGCTTAGCGGGCGGGTACGCCGGGGAGCTGTTTTTT	CASSLAGGYAGELFF
TRBV28	few	TRBJ2-7	.	TGTGCCAGCAGCTGGCTTGGGCGGGCCGAGCAGTACTTC	CASSWLGRAEQYF
TRBV5-6	.	TRBJ2-7	.	TGTGCCAGCAGCTTGAGGTCAAACTACTACGAGCAGTACTTC	CASSLRSNYYEQYF
TRBV11-2	.	TRBJ1-2	.	TGTGCCAGCAGCCCCTCGGACATCTATGGCTACACCTTC	CASSPSDIYGYTF
TRBV6-1	once	TRBJ1-2	.	TGTGCCAGCAGTGAAGCTCGGGGGGGTGATTTTGACGGCGGTATCTATGGCTACACCTTC	CASSEARGGDFDGGIYGYTF
TRBV15	.	TRBJ2-7	TRBD1	TGTGCCACCAGCAGAGAAGGGACAGGGTATTACGAGCAGTACTTC	CATSREGTGYYEQYF
TRBV18	.	TRBJ1-2	.	TGTGCCAGCTCATCAGGGGATCATGGCTACACCTTC	CASSSGDHGYTF
TRBV9	.	TRBJ2-5	TRBD2	TGTGCCAGCAGCGTAGGGGGCGGGAGGTCGGGGACCCAGTACTTC	CASSVGGGRSGTQYF
TRBV27	.	TRBJ2-5	TRBD2	TGTGCCAGCAGCCATTGGCGGGAGGAGACCCAGTACTTC	CASSHWREETQYF